Listed below are T cell receptor beta chains from one sample, sequenced in a study of cytomegalovirus exposure and HLA in healthy donors. Profiled with immunoSEQ multiplex PCR; TCRdb holds only in-frame clones, not every one. This sample lists fewer than 100,000 clones; its ten largest clones have 1.3% to 1.5%. The source material was PBMCs. The receptors stem from a woman in her sixties in good health and CMV-seronegative. The CDR3 runs from the conserved cysteine through the conserved F or W. A D gene is named only where the DNA matches it firmly.

v_call,j_call,d_call,cdr3_aa,cdr3_nt
TRBV27,TRBJ2-7,.,CASSLPGAYEQYF,TGTGCCAGCAGTTTACCAGGGGCTTACGAGCAGTACTTC
TRBV19,TRBJ1-4,.,CASSTLESNEKLFF,TGTGCCAGTAGTACCCTGGAGTCTAATGAAAAACTGTTTTTT
TRBV7-7,TRBJ2-7,TRBD2,CASSPGLAGANEQYF,TGTGCTAGCAGCCCCGGACTAGCGGGAGCGAACGAGCAGTACTTC
TRBV5-5,TRBJ2-7,.,CASSLAPGSYEQYF,TGTGCCAGCAGCTTGGCTCCAGGATCCTACGAGCAGTACTTC
TRBV28,TRBJ2-1,.,CASSPAGNSYNEQFF,TGTGCCAGCAGTCCAGCGGGTAACTCCTACAATGAGCAGTTCTTC
TRBV4-1,TRBJ2-3,TRBD2,CASSGREGTDTQYF,TGCGCCAGCAGCGGGCGGGAGGGCACAGATACGCAGTATTTT
TRBV15,TRBJ1-6,.,CATSRQGTGSPLHF,TGTGCCACCAGCAGACAGGGAACTGGTTCACCCCTCCACTTT
TRBV19,TRBJ2-2,TRBD2,CASMVIGLAGGNTGELFF,TGTGCCAGTATGGTTATCGGCCTAGCGGGAGGGAACACCGGGGAGCTGTTTTTT
TRBV4-1,TRBJ1-1,.,CASSLLFGGGGSMNTEAFF,TGCGCCAGCAGCCTCCTTTTTGGAGGTGGAGGTTCCATGAACACTGAAGCTTTCTTT
TRBV18,TRBJ2-5,TRBD1,CASSPYATGALKETQYF,TGTGCCAGCTCACCATACGCGACAGGGGCTCTAAAAGAGACCCAGTACTTC
TRBV6-4,TRBJ2-2,.,CASSDSLDTGELFF,TGTGCCAGCAGTGACTCACTAGACACCGGGGAGCTGTTTTTT
TRBV7-2,TRBJ2-2,.,CASSLGARGTELFF,TGTGCCAGCAGCTTAGGAGCAAGAGGAACGGAGCTGTTTTTT
TRBV28,TRBJ2-7,.,CASSLYNSYEQYF,TGTGCCAGCAGTTTATACAACTCCTACGAGCAGTACTTC
TRBV10-2,TRBJ1-5,.,CASRHDSNQPQHF,TGCGCCAGCAGACACGATAGCAATCAGCCCCAGCATTTT
TRBV11-2,TRBJ1-2,.,CASSSGGIYGYTF,TGTGCCAGCAGCTCGGGGGGGATCTATGGCTACACCTTC
TRBV2,TRBJ1-4,.,CASSRGSANEKLFF,TGTGCCAGCAGCAGGGGCTCGGCTAATGAAAAACTGTTTTTT
TRBV7-2,TRBJ1-2,TRBD1,CASSSYIQGADGYTF,TGTGCCAGCAGCTCGTATATACAGGGGGCGGATGGCTACACCTTC
TRBV18,TRBJ2-7,TRBD2,CASSPWEGSYEQYF,TGTGCCAGCTCACCATGGGAGGGATCCTACGAGCAGTACTTC
TRBV10-3,TRBJ2-5,.,CAIKGDFQETQYF,TGTGCCATCAAAGGGGACTTTCAAGAGACCCAGTACTTC
TRBV6-1,TRBJ2-7,TRBD1,CASSRQGFYEQYF,TGTGCCAGCAGTCGACAGGGCTTCTACGAGCAGTACTTC
TRBV5-1,TRBJ2-1,TRBD2,CASSLALAGGNNEQFF,TGCGCCAGCAGCTTGGCTCTAGCGGGAGGCAACAATGAGCAGTTCTTC
TRBV6-6,TRBJ1-1,.,CASRRNTEAFF,TGTGCCAGCAGGAGGAACACTGAAGCTTTCTTT
TRBV18,TRBJ2-6,.,CASSPSSGANVLTF,TGTGCCAGCTCTCCTTCTTCTGGGGCCAACGTCCTGACTTTC
TRBV2,TRBJ2-5,.,CASSLETQYF,TGTGCCAGCAGCCTAGAGACCCAGTACTTC
TRBV5-1,TRBJ1-5,.,CASSKGDNSNQPQHF,TGCGCCAGCAGCAAGGGGGATAATAGCAATCAGCCCCAGCATTTT
TRBV7-9,TRBJ1-2,.,CASSLHLSAGQGYTF,TGTGCCAGCAGTTTACATCTGTCCGCAGGTCAGGGCTACACCTTC
TRBV28,TRBJ1-5,.,CASRTGLDQPQHF,TGTGCCAGCAGAACGGGACTGGATCAGCCCCAGCATTTT
TRBV6-5,TRBJ2-5,TRBD1,CASSHWTGGLETQYF,TGTGCCAGCAGCCACTGGACAGGGGGTTTGGAGACCCAGTACTTC
TRBV5-1,TRBJ1-1,.,CASSLGARTEAFF,TGCGCCAGCAGCTTAGGGGCAAGGACTGAAGCTTTCTTT
TRBV9,TRBJ2-6,TRBD1,CASSVSGTGGTGANVLTF,TGTGCCAGCAGCGTATCGGGGACAGGGGGGACTGGGGCCAACGTCCTGACTTTC
TRBV7-9,TRBJ2-2,.,CASSLSGWNTGELFF,TGTGCCAGCAGCTTATCGGGGTGGAACACCGGGGAGCTGTTTTTT
TRBV10-1,TRBJ2-1,TRBD1,CASSPDRYNEQFF,TGCGCCAGCAGTCCGGACAGGTACAATGAGCAGTTCTTC
TRBV2,TRBJ1-5,.,CASSELSGGDQPQHF,TGTGCCAGCAGTGAATTGTCGGGGGGAGATCAGCCCCAGCATTTT
TRBV25-1,TRBJ2-7,.,CASSAAYEQYF,TGTGCCAGCAGTGCCGCGTACGAGCAGTACTTC
TRBV29-1,TRBJ1-3,TRBD1,CSVEGQGVNTIYF,TGCAGCGTTGAGGGACAGGGAGTGAACACCATATATTTT
TRBV28,TRBJ1-2,TRBD1,CASSSGTAYGYTF,TGTGCCAGCAGTTCCGGGACAGCCTATGGCTACACCTTC
TRBV6-5,TRBJ1-4,TRBD1,CASSQGVRGEKLFF,TGTGCCAGCAGTCAAGGCGTCAGGGGGGAAAAACTGTTTTTT
TRBV28,TRBJ2-3,.,CASRGFGAADTQYF,TGTGCCAGCAGGGGATTTGGAGCGGCAGATACGCAGTATTTT
TRBV7-3,TRBJ2-1,TRBD1,CASSIMGQDSLNEQFF,TGTGCCAGCAGCATCATGGGACAGGACTCCTTGAATGAGCAGTTCTTC